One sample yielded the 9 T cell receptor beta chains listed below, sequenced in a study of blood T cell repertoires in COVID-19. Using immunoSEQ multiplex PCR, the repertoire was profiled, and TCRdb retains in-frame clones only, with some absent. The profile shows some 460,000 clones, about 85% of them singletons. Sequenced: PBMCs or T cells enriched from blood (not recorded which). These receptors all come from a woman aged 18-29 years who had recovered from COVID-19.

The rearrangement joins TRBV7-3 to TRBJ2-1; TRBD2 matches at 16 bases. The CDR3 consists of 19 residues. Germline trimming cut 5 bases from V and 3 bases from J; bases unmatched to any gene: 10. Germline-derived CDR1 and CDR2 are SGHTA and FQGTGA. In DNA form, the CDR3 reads TGTGCCAGCAGCCAAAATCCGGGACTAGCGGGGGGGATCTACAATGAGCAGTTCTTC. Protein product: CASSQNPGLAGGIYNEQFF.

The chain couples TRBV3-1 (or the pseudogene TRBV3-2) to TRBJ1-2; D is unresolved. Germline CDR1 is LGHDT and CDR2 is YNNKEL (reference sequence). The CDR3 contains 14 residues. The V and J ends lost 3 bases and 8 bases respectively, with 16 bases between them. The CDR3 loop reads CASSQAGAGWGYTF. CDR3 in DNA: TGTGCCAGCAGCCAGGCGGGTGCGGGGTGGGGCTACACCTTC.

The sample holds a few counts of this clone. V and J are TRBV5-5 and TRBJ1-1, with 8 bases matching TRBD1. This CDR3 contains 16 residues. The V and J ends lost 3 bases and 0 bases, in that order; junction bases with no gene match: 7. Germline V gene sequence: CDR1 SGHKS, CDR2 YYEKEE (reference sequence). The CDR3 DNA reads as TGTGCCAGCAGCTCTTACAGGGGGAATTTGAACACTGAAGCTTTCTTT. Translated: CASSSYRGNLNTEAFF.

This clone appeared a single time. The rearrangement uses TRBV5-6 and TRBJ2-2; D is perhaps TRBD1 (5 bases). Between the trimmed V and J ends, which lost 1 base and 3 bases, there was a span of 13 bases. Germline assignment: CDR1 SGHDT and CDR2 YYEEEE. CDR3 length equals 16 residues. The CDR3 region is CASSLSAGLDTGELFF. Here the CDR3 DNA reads TGTGCCAGCAGCTTGAGTGCAGGGTTGGACACCGGGGAGCTGTTTTTT.

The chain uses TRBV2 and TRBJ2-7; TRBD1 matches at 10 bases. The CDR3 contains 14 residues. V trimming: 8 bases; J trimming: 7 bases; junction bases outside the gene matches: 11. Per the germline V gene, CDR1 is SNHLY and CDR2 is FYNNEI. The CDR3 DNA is TGTGCCAGCGGCACCGGGACAGGGGTCGGAGAGCAGTACTTC. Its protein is CASGTGTGVGEQYF.

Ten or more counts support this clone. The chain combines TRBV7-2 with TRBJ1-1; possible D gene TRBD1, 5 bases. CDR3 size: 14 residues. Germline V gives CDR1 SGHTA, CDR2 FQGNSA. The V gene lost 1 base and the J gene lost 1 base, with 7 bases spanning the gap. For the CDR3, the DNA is TGTGCCAGCAGCTTAGACAGGTGGAACACTGAAGCTTTCTTT. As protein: CASSLDRWNTEAFF. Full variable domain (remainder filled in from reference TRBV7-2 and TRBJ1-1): GAGVSQSPSNKVTEKGKDVELRCDPISGHTALYWYRQSLGQGLEFLIYFQGNSAPDKSGLPSDRFSAERTGGSVSTLTIQRTQQEDSAVYLCASSLDRWNTEAFFGQGTRLTVV.

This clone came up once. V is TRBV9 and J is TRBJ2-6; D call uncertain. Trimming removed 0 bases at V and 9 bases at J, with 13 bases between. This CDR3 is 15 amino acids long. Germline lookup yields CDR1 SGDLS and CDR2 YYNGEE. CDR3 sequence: CASSVDWAALNVLTF. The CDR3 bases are TGTGCCAGCAGCGTAGACTGGGCAGCTCTCAACGTCCTGACTTTC.

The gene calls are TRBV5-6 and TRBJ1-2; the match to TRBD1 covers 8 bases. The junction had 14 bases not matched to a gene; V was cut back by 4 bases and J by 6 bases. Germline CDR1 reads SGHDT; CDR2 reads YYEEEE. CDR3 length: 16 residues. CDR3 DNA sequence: TGTGCCAGCAGCATGATCACAGGGGGAGTTAGGGATGGCTACACCTTC. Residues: CASSMITGGVRDGYTF.

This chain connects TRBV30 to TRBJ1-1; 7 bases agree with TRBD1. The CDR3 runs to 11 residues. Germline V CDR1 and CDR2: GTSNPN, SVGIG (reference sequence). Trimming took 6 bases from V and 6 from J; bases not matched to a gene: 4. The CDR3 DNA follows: TGTGCCTGCGACAGGGTCTCTGAAGCTTTCTTT. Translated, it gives CACDRVSEAFF.